This TCR beta chain was captured by sequencing in a study of identical twins. TCRdb called the 5' RACE reads again in MiXCR, with one record for every CDR3 protein. This table holds 1.5 million to 2 million distinct CDR3 sequences, roughly a third found once. Comments on this clonotype: Its antigen is as yet unknown.

This CDR3 spans 14 amino acids. The ends were cut back, 8 bases at V and 14 bases at J, with 22 bases in the middle. Germline V CDR1 and CDR2: MNHEY, SMNVEV (reference sequence). Study results and limitations: Conclusions were based on cross-sectional statistical analysis, without following the same donors.

The chain links TRBV27 to TRBJ1-6; maybe TRBD1 (6 bases). Material: cord blood. The sequence was obtained from a newborn girl in good health. The CDR3 sequence: CASGTPRGIGTLHF. CDR3 DNA sequence: TGTGCCAGCGGGACCCCCAGGGGAATAGGGACCCTCCACTTT.